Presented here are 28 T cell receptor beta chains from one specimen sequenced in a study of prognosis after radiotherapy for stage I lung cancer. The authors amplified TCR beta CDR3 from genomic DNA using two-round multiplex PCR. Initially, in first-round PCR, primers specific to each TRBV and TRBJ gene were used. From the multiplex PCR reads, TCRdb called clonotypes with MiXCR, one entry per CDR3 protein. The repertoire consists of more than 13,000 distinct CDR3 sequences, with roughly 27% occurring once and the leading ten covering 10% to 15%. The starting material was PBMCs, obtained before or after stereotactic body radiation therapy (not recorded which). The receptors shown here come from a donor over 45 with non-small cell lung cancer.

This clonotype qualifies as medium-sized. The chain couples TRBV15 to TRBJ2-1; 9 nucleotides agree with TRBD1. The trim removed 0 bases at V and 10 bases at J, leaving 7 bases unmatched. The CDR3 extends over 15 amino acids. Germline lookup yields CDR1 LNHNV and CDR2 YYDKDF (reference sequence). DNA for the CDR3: TGTGCCACCAGCAGAGAGTCTAGGGGACAGGGCGAGCAGTTCTTC. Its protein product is CATSRESRGQGEQFF.

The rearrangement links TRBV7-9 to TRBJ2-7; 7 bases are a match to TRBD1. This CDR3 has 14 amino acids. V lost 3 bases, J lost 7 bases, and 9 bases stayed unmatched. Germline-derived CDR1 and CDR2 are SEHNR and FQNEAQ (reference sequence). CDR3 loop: CASSLGQLMGEQYF. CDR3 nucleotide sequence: TGTGCCAGCAGCTTGGGACAGTTGATGGGAGAGCAGTACTTC.

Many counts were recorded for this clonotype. The CDR3 loop reads CASSQGGQGLTYEQYF. In DNA, the CDR3 is TGTGCCAGCAGCCAAGGGGGGCAGGGATTAACCTACGAGCAGTACTTC. The chain is built from TRBV14 and TRBJ2-7; D may be TRBD1 (6 bases). CDR1 is SGHDN, CDR2 FVKESK, per germline. Trimming left V 1 base short and J 2 bases short, with 15 bases between. CDR3 length: 16 amino acids. Based on the CDR3 plus reference TRBV14 and TRBJ2-7, the full variable domain is EAGVTQFPSHSVIEKGQTVTLRCDPISGHDNLYWYRRVMGKEIKFLLHFVKESKQDESGMPNNRFLAERTGGTYSTLKVQPAELEDSGVYFCASSQGGQGLTYEQYFGPGTRLTVT.

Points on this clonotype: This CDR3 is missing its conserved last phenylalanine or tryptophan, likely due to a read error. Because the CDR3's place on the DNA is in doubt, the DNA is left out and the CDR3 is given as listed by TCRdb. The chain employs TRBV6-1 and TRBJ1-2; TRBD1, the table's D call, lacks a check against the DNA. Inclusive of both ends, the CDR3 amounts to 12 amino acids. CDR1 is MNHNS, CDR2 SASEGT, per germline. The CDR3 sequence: CASRDSRYGYNL.

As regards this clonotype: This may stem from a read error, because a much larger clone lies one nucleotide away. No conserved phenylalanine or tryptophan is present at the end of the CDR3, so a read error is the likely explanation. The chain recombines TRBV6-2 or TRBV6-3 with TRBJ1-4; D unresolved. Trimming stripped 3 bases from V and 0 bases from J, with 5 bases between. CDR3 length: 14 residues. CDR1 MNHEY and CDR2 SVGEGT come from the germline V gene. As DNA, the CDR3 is TGTGCCAGCAGTTATTACGCAACTAATGAAAAACTGTTTTCT. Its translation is CASSYYATNEKLFS.

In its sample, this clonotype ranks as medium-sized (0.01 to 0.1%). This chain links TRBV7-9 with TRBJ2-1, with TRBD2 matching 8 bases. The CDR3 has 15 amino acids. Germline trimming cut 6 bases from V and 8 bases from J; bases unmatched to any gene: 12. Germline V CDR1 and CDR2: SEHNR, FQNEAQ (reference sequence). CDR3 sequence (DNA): TGTGCCAGCAGAAGACTAGCGACCAGTTTTGATGAGCAGTTCTTC. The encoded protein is CASRRLATSFDEQFF.

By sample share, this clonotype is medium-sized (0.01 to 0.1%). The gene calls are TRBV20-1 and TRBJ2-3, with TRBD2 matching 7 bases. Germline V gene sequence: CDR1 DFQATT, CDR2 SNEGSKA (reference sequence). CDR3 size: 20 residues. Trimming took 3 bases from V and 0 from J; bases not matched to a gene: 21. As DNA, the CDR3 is TGCAGTGCTAGTGGGGACGGTAAAGCGGGACCCCGACTGAGCACAGATACGCAGTATTTT. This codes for CSASGDGKAGPRLSTDTQYF.

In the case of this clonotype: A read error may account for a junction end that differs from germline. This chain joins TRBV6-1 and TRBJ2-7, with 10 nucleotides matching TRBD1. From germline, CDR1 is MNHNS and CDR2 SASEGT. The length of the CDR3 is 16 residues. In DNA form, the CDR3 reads TGCGCCAGCAGTCACACCACGGGACAGGGGCACTACGAGCAGTACTTC. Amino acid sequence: CASSHTTGQGHYEQYF.

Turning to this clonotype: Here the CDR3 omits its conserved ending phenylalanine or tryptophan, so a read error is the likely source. This CDR3 reads CASKPPGLISNYGYTS. CDR3 coding DNA: TGTGCCAGCAAACCCCCGGGATTAATCTCTAACTATGGCTACACCTCC. The chain combines TRBV28 with TRBJ1-2; D gene unclear. Germline lookup yields CDR1 MDHEN and CDR2 SYDVKM. The CDR3 consists of 16 residues. Trimming pared 7 bases from V and 0 bases from J, leaving 18 bases between.

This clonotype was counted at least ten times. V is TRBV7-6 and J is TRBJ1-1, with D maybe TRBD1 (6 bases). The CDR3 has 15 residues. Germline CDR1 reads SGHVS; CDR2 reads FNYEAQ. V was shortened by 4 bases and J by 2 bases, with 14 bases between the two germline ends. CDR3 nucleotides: TGTGCCAGCAGCTCCGACGACAGGTTCAACACTGAAGCTTTCTTT. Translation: CASSSDDRFNTEAFF. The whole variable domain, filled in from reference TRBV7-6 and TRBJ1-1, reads GAGVSQSPRYKVTKRGQDVALRCDPISGHVSLYWYRQALGQGPEFLTYFNYEAQQDKSGLPNDRFSAERPEGSISTLTIQRTEQRDSAMYRCASSSDDRFNTEAFFGQGTRLTVV.

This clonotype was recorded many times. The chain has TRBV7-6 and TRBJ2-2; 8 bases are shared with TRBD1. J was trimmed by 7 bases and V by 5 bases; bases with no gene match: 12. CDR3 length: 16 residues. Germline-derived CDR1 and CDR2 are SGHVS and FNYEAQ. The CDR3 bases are TGTGCCAGCAGCCACCGGACAGGGAAAACGGGCGGGGAGCTGTTTTTT. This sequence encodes CASSHRTGKTGGELFF.

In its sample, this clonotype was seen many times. The CDR3 reads CASSSGTGPGNTEAFF. The DNA for the CDR3 is TGCGCCAGCAGCTCAGGGACAGGGCCGGGGAACACTGAAGCTTTCTTT. The rearrangement uses TRBV5-1 and TRBJ1-1; 9 bases map to TRBD1. CDR3 length: 16 residues. Germline CDR1 and CDR2: SGHRS and YFSETQ. V trimming: 3 bases; J trimming: 1 base; junction bases outside the gene matches: 7.

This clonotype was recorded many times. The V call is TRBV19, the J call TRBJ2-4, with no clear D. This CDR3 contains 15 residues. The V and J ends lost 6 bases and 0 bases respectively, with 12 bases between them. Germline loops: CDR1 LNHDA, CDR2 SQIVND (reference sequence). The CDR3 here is CASSPAPLAKNIQYF. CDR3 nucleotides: TGTGCCAGTAGCCCTGCCCCGCTAGCCAAAAACATTCAGTACTTC.

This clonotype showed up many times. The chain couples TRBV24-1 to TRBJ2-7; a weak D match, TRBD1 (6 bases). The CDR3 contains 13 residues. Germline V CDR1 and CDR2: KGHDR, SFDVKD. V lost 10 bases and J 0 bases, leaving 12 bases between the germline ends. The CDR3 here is CATAGTTSYEQYF. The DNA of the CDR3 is TGTGCCACTGCCGGGACAACCTCCTACGAGCAGTACTTC.

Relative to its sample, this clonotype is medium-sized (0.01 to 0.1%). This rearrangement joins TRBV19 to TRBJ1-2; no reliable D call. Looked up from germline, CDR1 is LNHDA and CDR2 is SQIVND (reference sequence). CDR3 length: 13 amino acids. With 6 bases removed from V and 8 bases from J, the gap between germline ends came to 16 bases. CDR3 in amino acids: CASRSGPAGGYTF. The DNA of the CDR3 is TGTGCCAGTAGATCCGGGCCCGCTGGAGGCTACACCTTC.

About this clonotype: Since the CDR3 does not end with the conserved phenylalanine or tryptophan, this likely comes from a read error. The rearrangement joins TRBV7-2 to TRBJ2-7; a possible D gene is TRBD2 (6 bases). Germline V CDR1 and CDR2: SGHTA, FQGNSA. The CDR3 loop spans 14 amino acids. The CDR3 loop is CASSLYSSAYEQYL. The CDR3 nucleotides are TGTGCTAGCAGCTTATATTCTAGCGCCTACGAGCAGTACTTA.

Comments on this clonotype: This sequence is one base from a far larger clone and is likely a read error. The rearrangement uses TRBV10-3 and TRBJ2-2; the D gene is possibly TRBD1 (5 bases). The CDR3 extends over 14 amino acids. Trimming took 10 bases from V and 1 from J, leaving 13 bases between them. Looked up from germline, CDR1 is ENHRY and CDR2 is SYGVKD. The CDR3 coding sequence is TGTGCCAGCATAAGTACAGGGAACACCGGGGAGCTGTTTTTT. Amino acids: CASISTGNTGELFF.

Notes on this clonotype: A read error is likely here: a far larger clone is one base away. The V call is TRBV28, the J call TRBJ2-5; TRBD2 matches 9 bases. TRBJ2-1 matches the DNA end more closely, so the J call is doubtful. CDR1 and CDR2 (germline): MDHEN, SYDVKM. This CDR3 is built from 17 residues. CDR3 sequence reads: CASSSNPTLAGVNEQFF. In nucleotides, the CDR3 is TGTGCCAGCAGTTCCAACCCCACCTTAGCGGGAGTCAATGAGCAGTTCTTC.

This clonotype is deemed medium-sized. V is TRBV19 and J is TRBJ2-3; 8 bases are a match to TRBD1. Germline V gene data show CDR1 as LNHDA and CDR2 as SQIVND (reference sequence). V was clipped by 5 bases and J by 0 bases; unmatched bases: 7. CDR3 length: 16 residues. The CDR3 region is CASSGQGWTSTDTQYF. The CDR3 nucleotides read TGTGCCAGTAGTGGACAGGGTTGGACTAGCACAGATACGCAGTATTTT.

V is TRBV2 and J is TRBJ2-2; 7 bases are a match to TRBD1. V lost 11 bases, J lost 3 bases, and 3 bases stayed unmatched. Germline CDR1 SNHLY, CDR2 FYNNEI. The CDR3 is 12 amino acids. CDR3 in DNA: TGTGCCTTACAGGGGTACACCGGGGAGCTGTTTTTT. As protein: CALQGYTGELFF.

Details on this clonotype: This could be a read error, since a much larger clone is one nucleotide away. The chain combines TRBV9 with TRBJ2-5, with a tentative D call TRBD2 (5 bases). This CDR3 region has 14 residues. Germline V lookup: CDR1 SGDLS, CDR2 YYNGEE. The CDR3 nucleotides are TGTGCCAGCAGCACCGGGCGGACTCAAGATACCCAGTACTTC. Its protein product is CASSTGRTQDTQYF.

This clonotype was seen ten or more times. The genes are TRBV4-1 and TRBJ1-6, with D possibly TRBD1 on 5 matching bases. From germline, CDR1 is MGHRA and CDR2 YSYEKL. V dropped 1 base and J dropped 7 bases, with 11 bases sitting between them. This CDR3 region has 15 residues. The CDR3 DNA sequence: TGCGCCAGCAGCCAAGCTGGGGGGGACAATTCACCCCTCCACTTT. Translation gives CASSQAGGDNSPLHF.

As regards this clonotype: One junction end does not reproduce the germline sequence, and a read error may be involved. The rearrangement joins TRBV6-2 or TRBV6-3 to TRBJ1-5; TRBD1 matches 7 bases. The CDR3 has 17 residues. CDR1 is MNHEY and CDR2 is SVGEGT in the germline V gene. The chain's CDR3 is CASSYSNPARGSKPKHF. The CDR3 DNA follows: TGTGCCAGCAGTTACTCGAATCCGGCCAGGGGGAGTAAGCCCAAGCATTTT.

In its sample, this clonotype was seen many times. The DNA of the CDR3 is TGTGCCAGCAGCATTGTTAGCGGCAATGAGCAGTTCTTC. Amino acids: CASSIVSGNEQFF. The chain employs TRBV9 and TRBJ2-1, with a tentative D call TRBD2 (6 bases). Trimming cost V 4 bases and J 6 bases, with 11 bases left between them. This CDR3 spans 13 amino acids. Germline loops: CDR1 SGDLS, CDR2 YYNGEE.

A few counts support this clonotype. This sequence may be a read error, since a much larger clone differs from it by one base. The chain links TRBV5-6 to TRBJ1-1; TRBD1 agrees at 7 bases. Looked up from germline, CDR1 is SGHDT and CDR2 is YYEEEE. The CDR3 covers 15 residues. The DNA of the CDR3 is TGTGCCAGCAGCTGGGAGACAGGGTGGAACACTGAAGCTTCCTTT. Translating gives CASSWETGWNTEASF.

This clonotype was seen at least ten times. The CDR3 here is CASSYGTDDYEQYF. The DNA of the CDR3 is TGTGCCAGCAGCTACGGGACAGATGACTACGAGCAGTACTTC. This sequence joins TRBV7-8 and TRBJ2-7; 7 bases are shared with TRBD1. The CDR3 extends over 14 amino acids. The V gene's germline CDR1 is SGHVS and CDR2 FQNEAQ. V dropped 4 bases and J dropped 3; count of bases not matched to a gene: 6.

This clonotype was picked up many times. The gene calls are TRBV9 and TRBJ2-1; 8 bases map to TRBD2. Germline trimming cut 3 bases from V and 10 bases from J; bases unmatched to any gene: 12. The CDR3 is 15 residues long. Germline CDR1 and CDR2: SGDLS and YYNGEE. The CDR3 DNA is TGTGCCAGCAGCGCCACTAGCGGAACGCCGCCCGAGCAGTTCTTC. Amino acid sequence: CASSATSGTPPEQFF.

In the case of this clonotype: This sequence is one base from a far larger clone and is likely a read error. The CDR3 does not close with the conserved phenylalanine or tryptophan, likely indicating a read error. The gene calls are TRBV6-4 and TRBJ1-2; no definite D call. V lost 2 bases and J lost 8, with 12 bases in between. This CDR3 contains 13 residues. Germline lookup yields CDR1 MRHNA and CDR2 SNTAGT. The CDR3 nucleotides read TGTGCCAGCAGTGACCCCGCCCTGGGGGGCTACACCTCC. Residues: CASSDPALGGYTS.